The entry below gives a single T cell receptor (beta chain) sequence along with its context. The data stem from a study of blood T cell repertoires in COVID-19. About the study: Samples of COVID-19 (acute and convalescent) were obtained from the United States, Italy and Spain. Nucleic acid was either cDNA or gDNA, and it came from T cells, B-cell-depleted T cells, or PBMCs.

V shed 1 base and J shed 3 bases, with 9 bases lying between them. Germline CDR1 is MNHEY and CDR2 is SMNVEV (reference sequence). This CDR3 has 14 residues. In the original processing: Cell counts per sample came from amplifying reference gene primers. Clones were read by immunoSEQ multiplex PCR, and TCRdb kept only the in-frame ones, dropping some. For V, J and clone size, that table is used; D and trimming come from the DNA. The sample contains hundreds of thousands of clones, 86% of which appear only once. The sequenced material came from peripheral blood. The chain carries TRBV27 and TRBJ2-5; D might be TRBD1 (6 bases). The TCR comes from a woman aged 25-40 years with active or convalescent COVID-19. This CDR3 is CASSLWAGEETQYF. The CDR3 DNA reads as TGTGCCAGCAGTTTATGGGCAGGGGAAGAGACCCAGTACTTC.